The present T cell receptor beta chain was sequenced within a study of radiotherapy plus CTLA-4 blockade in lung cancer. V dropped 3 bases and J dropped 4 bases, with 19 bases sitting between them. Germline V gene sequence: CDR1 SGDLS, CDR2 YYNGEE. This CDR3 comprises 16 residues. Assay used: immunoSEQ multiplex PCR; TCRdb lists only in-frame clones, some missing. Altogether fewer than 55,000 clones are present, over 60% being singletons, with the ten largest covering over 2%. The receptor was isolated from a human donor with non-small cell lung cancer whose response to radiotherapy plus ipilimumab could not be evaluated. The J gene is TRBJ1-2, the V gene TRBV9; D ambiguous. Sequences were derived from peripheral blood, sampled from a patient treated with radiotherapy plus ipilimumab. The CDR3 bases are TGTGCCAGCAGCGCAGTTCCAGGCCTGGTGGTCTATGGCTACACCTTC. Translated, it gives CASSAVPGLVVYGYTF.